The entry that follows covers one TCR beta chain sequence. The antigen remains undetermined. The germline V gene has CDR1 SGDLS and CDR2 YYNGEE. This CDR3 spans 14 amino acids. V lost 0 bases to trimming and J lost 2 bases, with 9 bases between them. These data belong to a study of T cells after yellow fever vaccination. Study-level findings and limits: Weaker overall was a secondary response that nonetheless peaked faster, on day 5 versus 15.

A universal primer site and UMIs were added as TCR cDNA was made by 5'RACE template switching. Each CDR3 protein gets one entry after TCRdb re-called the 5' RACE reads with MiXCR. The profile covers a few hundred thousand distinct CDR3 sequences, with 6.8% appearing a single time and roughly 19% taken by the ten largest. The sequencing here drew on PBMCs, taken about 49 days after the first yellow fever vaccination. The receptor was isolated from a man younger than 30 who received the YFV17D yellow fever vaccine. J is TRBJ2-7 and V is TRBV9; unclear D gene. CDR3 DNA: TGTGCCAGCAGCGTAGCTGTGAACACCTACGAGCAGTACTTC. Translated, it gives CASSVAVNTYEQYF.